This T cell receptor (beta chain) was captured by sequencing in a study of shared clonotypes between healthy human individuals. Study as a whole: CD4 naive and memory got three plates each, CD8 naive two, CD8 memory one. Study-wide points: A handful of donors showed sharing of about 4.8% of naive CD4 clonotypes.

Trimming took off 0 bases at V and 3 bases at J, with 9 bases between the two ends. The CDR3 sequence is 15 residues long. Germline loops: CDR1 LGHNA, CDR2 YSLEER. Donors, healthy HIV-negative adults, lacked recent acute infections or vaccinations. Note on this clone: Its antigen is unidentified.

Here immunoSEQ multiplex PCR was the method, and the copy in TCRdb shows in-frame clones only, minus some. The top ten clones hold less than 1.5% of a sample with 950,000 to 1,100,000 clones, approximately 72% of them seen once. The chain carries TRBV4-3 and TRBJ2-1; the D gene is possibly TRBD1 (5 bases). This TCR derives from a man younger than 35 in good health. Sequenced sample: memory CD4+ T cells sorted from blood. The sample's subset: CD45RA-negative fraction. The CDR3, as DNA: TGCGCCAGCAGCCAAGAAGGGCAGGGCTACAATGAGCAGTTCTTC. This codes for CASSQEGQGYNEQFF.